The rows below give T cell receptor beta chains drawn from one sample of a study of blood T cell repertoires in COVID-19. The assay was immunoSEQ multiplex PCR, and TCRdb's table has in-frame clones only and misses some. Among fewer than 500,000 clones, about 89% were seen once, and the ten largest hold 1.3%. The sequenced sample consisted of PBMCs or T cells enriched from blood (not recorded which). Receptor source: a man aged 30 to 45 who had recovered from COVID-19. CDR3s leave out the opening cysteine and the closing phenylalanine or tryptophan. The order of the fields is V gene, D gene, J gene, CDR3 protein. The D gene is left open where the match is weak.

TRBV14	-	TRBJ1-1	ASSSHLNTEAF
TRBV19	TRBD1	TRBJ1-2	ASSIDRGRIGYT
TRBV25-1	-	TRBJ1-1	ASSEYLDEAF
TRBV15	TRBD1	TRBJ1-1	ATSRDQLGQGAEDTEAF
TRBV7-9	TRBD2	TRBJ2-3	ASSLGLAGATDTQY
TRBV5-1	TRBD2	TRBJ2-3	ASSFGLESDTQY
TRBV7-9	TRBD1	TRBJ2-7	ASGTENYEQY
TRBV18	-	TRBJ1-1	ASSPQDKNTEAF
TRBV5-1	TRBD1	TRBJ2-3	ASGPGQHTDTQY
TRBV19	TRBD1	TRBJ1-1	ASSLRASGQGSEAF
TRBV19	-	TRBJ1-5	ASSPPDSYQPQH
TRBV11-2	-	TRBJ1-1	ASSLGGGGTEAF
TRBV11-1	-	TRBJ2-7	ASSLQGRRGYEQY
TRBV4-1	-	TRBJ1-2	ASSLTATANYGYT
TRBV3-1/TRBV3-2	TRBD1	TRBJ2-2	ASSNGQGINTGELF
TRBV29-1	TRBD1	TRBJ1-2	SVEGTVNYGYT
TRBV6-5	-	TRBJ2-7	ASGGGQPAYEQY
TRBV15	TRBD1	TRBJ1-5	ATSRDGGQVQH
TRBV3-1/TRBV3-2	-	TRBJ2-7	ASSQYGTQPGEQY
TRBV20-1	-	TRBJ1-1	SASPRVTEAF
TRBV5-4	-	TRBJ2-3	ASSLTGTLGDTQY
TRBV5-6	-	TRBJ1-2	ASRAGPNYGYT
TRBV6-5	-	TRBJ1-5	ASSLNSNQPQH
TRBV7-8	TRBD1	TRBJ1-5	ASSPRQGSYQPQH
TRBV3-1/TRBV3-2	-	TRBJ2-5	ASIDLSETQY
TRBV7-9	-	TRBJ2-5	ASSLGQVGTQY
TRBV18	TRBD1	TRBJ1-1	ASSPGQDEVLKKAF
TRBV2	TRBD2	TRBJ2-3	ASSRRTSGGLDTQY
TRBV19	-	TRBJ2-1	ASSIDGFSSYNEQF
TRBV6-4	-	TRBJ1-1	ASSRGEGTEAF
TRBV4-1	-	TRBJ1-1	ASSQVEGSMNTEAF
TRBV2	-	TRBJ2-4	ASSGDKKNIQY
TRBV11-2	-	TRBJ2-3	ASSLTLRGSTDTQY
TRBV18	TRBD1	TRBJ2-2	ASSPLDRADGGELF
TRBV30	TRBD1	TRBJ1-1	AWRRQGAGEAF
TRBV2	TRBD1	TRBJ1-5	ASSSHWGQGAGQPQH
TRBV7-6	-	TRBJ1-1	ASSLAGANTEAF
TRBV5-1	-	TRBJ2-7	ASSLAGALSFMQY
TRBV7-9	-	TRBJ1-1	ASSPWRGYQGGEAF
TRBV3-1/TRBV3-2	-	TRBJ2-5	ASSPEGLRETQY
TRBV6-5	-	TRBJ1-5	ASRDNDRPQH
TRBV14	-	TRBJ2-6	ANNSRIRGTGANVLT
TRBV7-9	-	TRBJ1-3	ASSWETDSSGNTIY
TRBV20-1	-	TRBJ1-6	SASNSPGNSPLH
TRBV19	-	TRBJ2-2	ASVRAGLNTGELF
TRBV7-8	TRBD1	TRBJ1-1	ASSPMTGGVDTEAF
TRBV19	-	TRBJ2-7	ASSIVAGNSYEQY
TRBV7-9	-	TRBJ1-4	ASSSKGTAATNEKLF